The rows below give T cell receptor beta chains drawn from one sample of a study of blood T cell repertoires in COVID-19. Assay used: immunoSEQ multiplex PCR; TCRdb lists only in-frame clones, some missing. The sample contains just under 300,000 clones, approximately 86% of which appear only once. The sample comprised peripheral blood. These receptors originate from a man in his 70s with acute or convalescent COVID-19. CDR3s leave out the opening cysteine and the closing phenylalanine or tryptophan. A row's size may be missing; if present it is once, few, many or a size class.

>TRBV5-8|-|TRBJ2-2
ASSLAGDTGELF
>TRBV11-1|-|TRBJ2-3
ASSFRGTGTDTQY
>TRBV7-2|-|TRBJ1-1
ASRPNRYSTEAF
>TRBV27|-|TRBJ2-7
ASSRSSYEQY
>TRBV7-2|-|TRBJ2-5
ASSFAVLAQETQY
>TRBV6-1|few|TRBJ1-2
ASSERTGLDGYT
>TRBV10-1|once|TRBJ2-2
ARGAGTGEPGELF
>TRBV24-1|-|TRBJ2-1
ATSDPGTGIYNEQF
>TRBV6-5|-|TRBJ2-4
ASSPRDRDSIQY
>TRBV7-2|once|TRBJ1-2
ASSLVSGTYGYT
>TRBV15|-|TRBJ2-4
ATSTQGRVQY
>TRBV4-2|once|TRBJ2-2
ASSQAGTADTGELF
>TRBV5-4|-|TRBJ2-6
ASSLNGGAGANVLT
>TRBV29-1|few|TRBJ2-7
SVAGTGNYEQY
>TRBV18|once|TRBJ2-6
ASRGYSGANVLT
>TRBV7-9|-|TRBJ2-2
ASSLAETLAGTGELF
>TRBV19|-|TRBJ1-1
ASSIEWRGRPTEAF
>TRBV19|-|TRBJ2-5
ASRPGQGHKTQY
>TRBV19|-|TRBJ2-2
ASSGLATTGELF
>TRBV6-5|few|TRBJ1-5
ASSSPQGGQPQH
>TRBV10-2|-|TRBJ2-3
ASSVGLAEVSDTQY
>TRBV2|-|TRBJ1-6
ASSERQGNSPLH
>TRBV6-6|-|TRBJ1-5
ATGTAIRPQH
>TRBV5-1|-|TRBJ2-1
ASSLGRELVEQF
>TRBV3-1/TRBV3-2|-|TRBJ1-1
ASSRMGTVEAF
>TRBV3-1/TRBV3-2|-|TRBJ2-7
ASSPLAGSSYEQY
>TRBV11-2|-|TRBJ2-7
ASSPGLAGAYEQY
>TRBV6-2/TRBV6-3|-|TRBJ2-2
ASSSPTSGSVIGELF
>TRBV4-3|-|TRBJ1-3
ASSQDQGGGNTIY
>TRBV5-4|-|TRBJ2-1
ASSTGQGGLAGEQF
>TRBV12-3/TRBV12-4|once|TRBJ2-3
ASRSTGPATQY
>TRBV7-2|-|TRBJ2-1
ASSPRPGLSNNEQF
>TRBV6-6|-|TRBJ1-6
ASAPGGVYNSPLH
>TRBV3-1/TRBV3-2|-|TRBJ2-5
ASSQGLAGEETQY
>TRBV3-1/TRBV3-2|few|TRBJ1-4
ASSPYLSATNEKLF